This T cell receptor beta chain derives from a study of T cell changes during pregnancy in multiple sclerosis. This table comes from immunoSEQ multiplex PCR, and its TCRdb copy is limited to in-frame clones, with some not included. Of 45,000 to 60,000 clones listed, under 95% are singletons. This clone was observed a few times. Losses at the gene ends were 0 bases for V and 7 bases for J; bases not matched to a gene: 6. The CDR3 loop spans 15 amino acids. Germline V gene lookup returns CDR1 MRHNA and CDR2 SNTAGT. The receptor comes from a female donor with multiple sclerosis, enrolled in a pregnancy study. Sequencing used CD8+ T cells from peripheral blood mononuclear cells, obtained before pregnancy. V usage is TRBV6-4 and J usage is TRBJ2-3; 8 bases match TRBD2. CDR3 in DNA: TGTGCCAGCAGTGACTCCGGGGGGGGAACAAATACGCAGTATTTT. It specifies CASSDSGGGTNTQYF.